This T cell receptor (beta chain) was sequenced in a study of T cells of healthy individuals. V shed 2 bases and J 1 base; nucleotides not matched to a gene: 9. Germline V gives CDR1 DFQATT, CDR2 SNEGSKA (reference sequence). The CDR3 is made up of 16 amino acids. TCRdb redid the calling of the 5' RACE reads with MiXCR, one entry per CDR3 protein. The sample records 65,000 to 95,000 distinct CDR3 sequences, around 5.1% being singletons. There are many counts of this clonotype. The rearrangement links TRBV20-1 to TRBJ2-7; 9 bases agree with TRBD2. This sequence was found in a female donor in good health. The CDR3 region is CSARPQTSGSSYEQYF. Written as DNA, the CDR3 is TGCAGTGCTAGACCGCAAACTAGCGGGTCTTCCTACGAGCAGTACTTC.